The clone carrying this T cell receptor beta chain was recorded only once. What it binds is unknown. This sample is part of a study of vaccination and CD4 T cells after COVID-19. About the study: Median time from COVID diagnosis to post-COVID sampling was 101 days (35 to 161).

Whole-study results and caveats: The researchers studied relatively few convalescent patients and omitted early post-infection timepoints.

The Oncomine TCR Beta short-read assay sequenced DNA from cultured CD4+ T cells. TCRdb ran MiXCR on the PCR reads and lists one entry per CDR3 protein. This sample has 12,000 or so distinct CDR3 sequences, with around 46% found just once. Treatment specified: approximately 9-day PBMC culture with coronavirus spike peptide pools or control peptides (ViraFEST assay). The TCR sequence derives from a human donor who had recovered from COVID-19. Sequencing was carried out using CD4+ T cells from blood, cultured in vitro.

CDR3 sequence: CASSRFRDRVTNTEAFF. For the CDR3, the DNA is TGTGCCAGCAGTCGGTTCCGGGACAGGGTGACGAACACTGAAGCTTTCTTT. J is TRBJ1-1 and V is TRBV28; 9 bases agree with TRBD1. The CDR3 covers 17 residues. V was pared by 5 bases and J by 1 base, with 11 bases of the junction left unmatched. The germline CDR1 and CDR2 sequences are MDHEN and SYDVKM.